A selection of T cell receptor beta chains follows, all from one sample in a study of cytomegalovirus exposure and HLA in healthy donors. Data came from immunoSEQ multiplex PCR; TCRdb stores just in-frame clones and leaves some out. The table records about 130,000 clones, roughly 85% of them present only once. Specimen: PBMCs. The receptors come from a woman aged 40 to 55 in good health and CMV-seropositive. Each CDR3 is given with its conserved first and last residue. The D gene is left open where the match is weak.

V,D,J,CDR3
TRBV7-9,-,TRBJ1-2,CASSPPPRGGVVYGYTF
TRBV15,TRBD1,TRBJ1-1,CATSRPTGQGVTFF
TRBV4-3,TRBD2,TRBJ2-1,CASSPSGTSGYNEQFF
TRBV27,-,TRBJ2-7,CASSLGRGVQYF
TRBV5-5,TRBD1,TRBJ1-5,CASSPSNRGRDSNQPQHF
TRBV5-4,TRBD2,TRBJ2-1,CASTEVAGAYNEQFF
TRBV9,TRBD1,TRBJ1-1,CASSPGQGRTEAFF
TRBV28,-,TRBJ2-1,CASSFHFSYNEQFF
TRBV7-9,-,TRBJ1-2,CASSLVRYYGVTF
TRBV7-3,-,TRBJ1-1,CASSQFMNTEAFF
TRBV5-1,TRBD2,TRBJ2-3,CASSLDREADTQYF
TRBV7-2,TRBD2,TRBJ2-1,CASSQPGTSGRNEQFF
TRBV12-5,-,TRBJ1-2,CASGLQIEGYTF
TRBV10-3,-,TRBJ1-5,CAISADRWGNQPQHF
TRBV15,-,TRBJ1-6,CATRKGRNSPLHF
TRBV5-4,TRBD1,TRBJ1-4,CASSSYGQGDKSEKLFF
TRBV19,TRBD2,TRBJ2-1,CASRGGGTTFYNEQFF
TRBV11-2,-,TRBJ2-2,CASSLQRMNTGELFF
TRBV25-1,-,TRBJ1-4,CASTNGLGELFF
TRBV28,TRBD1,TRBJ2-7,CASTLGDSSYEQYF
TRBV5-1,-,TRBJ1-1,CASSLVGVMNTEAFF
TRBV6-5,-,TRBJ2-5,CASSRTVQETQYF
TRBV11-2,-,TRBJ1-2,CASSLALQHGYTF
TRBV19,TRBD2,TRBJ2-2,CASSIAAPSGSFGPYVELFF
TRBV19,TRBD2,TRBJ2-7,CASSIGAGLSYEQYF
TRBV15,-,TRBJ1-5,CATSRDWGGGQPQHF
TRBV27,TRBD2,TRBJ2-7,CASSPWLAGAPRQYF
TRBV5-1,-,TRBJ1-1,CASSGGTAFGAEAFF
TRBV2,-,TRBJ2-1,CASGGPNEQFF
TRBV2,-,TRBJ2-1,CASRLYYNEQFF
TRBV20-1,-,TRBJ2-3,CSAAADTQYF
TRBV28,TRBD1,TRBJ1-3,CASRPRQGLAGNTIYF
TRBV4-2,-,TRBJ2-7,CASSQTTGGGSYEQYF
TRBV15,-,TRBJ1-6,CATSRDPRWSEPLHF
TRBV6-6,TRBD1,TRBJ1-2,CASSYSTGGYGYTF
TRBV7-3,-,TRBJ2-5,CASSRGSRETQYF
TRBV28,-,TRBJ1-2,CASSPNYLYGYTF
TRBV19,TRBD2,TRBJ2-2,CASYQDMIRTSGNTGELFF
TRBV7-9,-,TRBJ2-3,CASSLGHLTDTQYF
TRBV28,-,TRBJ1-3,CASSPLMTGTGNTIYF
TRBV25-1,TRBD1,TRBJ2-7,CASSGPGQSFSYEQYF
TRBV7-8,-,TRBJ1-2,CASSTNTNYGYTF
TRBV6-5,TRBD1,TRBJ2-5,CASKGAQETQYF
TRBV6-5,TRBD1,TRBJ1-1,CASTRTGQNTEAFF
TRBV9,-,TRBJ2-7,CASSVGVGIVDEQYF
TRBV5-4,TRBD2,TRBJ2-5,CASTSSLIAGGGETQYF
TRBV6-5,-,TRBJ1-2,CASSYSSGLLGYGYTF
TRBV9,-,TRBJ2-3,CASSVNGNTDTQYF
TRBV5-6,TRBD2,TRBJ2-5,CASSLGTSGRETQYF
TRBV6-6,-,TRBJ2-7,CASSYYLQGTYEQYF
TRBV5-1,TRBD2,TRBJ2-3,CASSREGPDTQYF
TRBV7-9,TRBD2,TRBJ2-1,CASSSGGLAGDPNNEQFF
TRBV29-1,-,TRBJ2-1,CSVEKVKSEYYNEQFF
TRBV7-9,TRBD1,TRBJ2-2,CASSSGNRGRNTGELFF
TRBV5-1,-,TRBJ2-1,CASTLYDEQFF
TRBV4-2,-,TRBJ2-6,CASSQDSSGANVLTF
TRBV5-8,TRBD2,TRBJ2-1,CASSFGTSTVNEQFF
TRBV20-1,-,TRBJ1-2,CSASDTNGYTF
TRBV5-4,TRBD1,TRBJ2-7,CASSPGTGASYEQYF
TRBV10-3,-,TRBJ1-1,CAISDRGSGTEAFF